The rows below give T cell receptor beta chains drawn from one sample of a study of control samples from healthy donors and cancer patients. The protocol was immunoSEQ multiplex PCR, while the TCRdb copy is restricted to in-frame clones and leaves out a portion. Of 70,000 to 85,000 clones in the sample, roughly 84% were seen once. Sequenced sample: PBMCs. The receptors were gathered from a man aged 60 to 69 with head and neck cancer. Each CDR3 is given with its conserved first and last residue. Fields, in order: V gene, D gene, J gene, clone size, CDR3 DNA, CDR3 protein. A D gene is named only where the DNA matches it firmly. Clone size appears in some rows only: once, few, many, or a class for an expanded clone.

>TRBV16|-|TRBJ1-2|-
TGTGCCAGCAGCCAATCGCGGCAGACGGGAGCTAACTATGGCTACACCTTC
CASSQSRQTGANYGYTF
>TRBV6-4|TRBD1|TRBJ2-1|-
TGTGCCAGCAGCAGACAGGGTGAGGCAAGGGATGAGCAGTTCTTC
CASSRQGEARDEQFF
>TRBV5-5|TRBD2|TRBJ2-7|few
TGTGCCAGCACCCGCGGGGGAGGACGCTACTCCTACGAGCAGTACTTC
CASTRGGGRYSYEQYF
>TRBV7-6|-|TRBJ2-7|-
TGTGCCAGCATGCCCCTGGTGGCGGCGGGGGAGCAGTACTTC
CASMPLVAAGEQYF
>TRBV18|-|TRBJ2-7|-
TGTGCCAGCTCACCACCGGGGCAGGGTTTCTACGAGCAGTACTTC
CASSPPGQGFYEQYF
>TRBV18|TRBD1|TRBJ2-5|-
TGTGCCAGCTCACCCCGGGGACAGGGGGACTTAGCGACCCAGTACTTC
CASSPRGQGDLATQYF
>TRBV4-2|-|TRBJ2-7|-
TGTGCCAGCAGCCAAGGCCAGGCGAGGGAAGCCTACGAGCAGTACTTC
CASSQGQAREAYEQYF
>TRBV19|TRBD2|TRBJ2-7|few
TGTGCCAGTACCCCATCTGGGACTAGCGGGAGAGTCCCCTACGAGCAGTACTTC
CASTPSGTSGRVPYEQYF
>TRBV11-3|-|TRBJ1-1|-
TGTGCCAGCAGCTTAGGGGGGGGCCACCCGAACACTGAAGCTTTCTTT
CASSLGGGHPNTEAFF
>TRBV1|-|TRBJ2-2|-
TGCACCAGCAGCCAAACGACAGGGACTAGCGGGAGGGCCTCCGGGGAGCTGTTTTTT
CTSSQTTGTSGRASGELFF
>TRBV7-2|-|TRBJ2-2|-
TGTGCCAGCAGCTTAGCGGGACCTGGCAGGGGAGGGGAGCTGTTTTTT
CASSLAGPGRGGELFF
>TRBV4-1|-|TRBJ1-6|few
TGCGCCAGCAGCCAAGGTCTCTTAAGGCGACAGTCGGGCAATTCACCCCTCCACTTT
CASSQGLLRRQSGNSPLHF
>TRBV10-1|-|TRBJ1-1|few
TGCGCCTCCCAACCGGTCCGGGGAGCTGAAGCTTTCTTT
CASQPVRGAEAFF
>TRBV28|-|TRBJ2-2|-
TGTGCCAGCAGGTTGAGGGATCTCGGGGAGCTGTTTTTT
CASRLRDLGELFF
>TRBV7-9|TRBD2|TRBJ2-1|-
TGTGCCAGCAGCTTACCCGACCCGACTAGCGGGCTTCCCCGCAATGAGCAGTTCTTC
CASSLPDPTSGLPRNEQFF
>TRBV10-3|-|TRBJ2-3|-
TGTGCCATCACTCAAGGGGGGCTTTCAGATACGCAGTATTTT
CAITQGGLSDTQYF
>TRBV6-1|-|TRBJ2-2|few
TGTGCCAGCAGTGAGACTGGGTCTCTAGCGGGGGAGCTGTTTTTT
CASSETGSLAGELFF
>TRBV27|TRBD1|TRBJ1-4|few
TGTGCCAGCAGGGGACAGGCCTCCGGTCGGAAACTGTTTTTT
CASRGQASGRKLFF
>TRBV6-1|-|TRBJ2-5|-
TGTGCCAGCAGTGAACACCAGGGGCAAGAGACCCAGTACTTC
CASSEHQGQETQYF
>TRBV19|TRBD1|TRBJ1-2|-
TGTGCCAGTAGTATTGACAGGGGATCTCGCGCTAACTATGGCTACACCTTC
CASSIDRGSRANYGYTF
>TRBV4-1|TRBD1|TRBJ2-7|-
TGCGCCAGCAGCCGACAAGTAGGGGGCAGTCTCTACGAGCAGTACTTC
CASSRQVGGSLYEQYF
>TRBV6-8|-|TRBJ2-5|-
TGTACCAGATCGGCGGGGAAGCAAGAGACCCAGTACTTC
CTRSAGKQETQYF
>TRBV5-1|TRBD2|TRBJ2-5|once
TGCGCCAGCAGCTTGGCAACTCTCCGACTAGCGGCCTCCCAGTTCGTGACCCAGTACTTC
CASSLATLRLAASQFVTQYF
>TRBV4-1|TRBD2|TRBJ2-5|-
TGCGCCAGCAGCCTCGGGGTAGCGGGAGGGCAAGGCAAAGAGACCCAGTACTTC
CASSLGVAGGQGKETQYF
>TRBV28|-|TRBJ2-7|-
TGTGCCAGCAGTTTAGGGGTCGAGAGGGATTCCTACGAGCAGTACTTC
CASSLGVERDSYEQYF
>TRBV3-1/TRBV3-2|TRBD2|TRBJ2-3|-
TGTGCCAGCAGCCAAGAAGTAGCGGGTGGGGATACGCAGTATTTT
CASSQEVAGGDTQYF
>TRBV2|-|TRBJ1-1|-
TGTGCCAGCAGTGAGGTTGGGGGCTACGGTGAAGCTTTCTTT
CASSEVGGYGEAFF
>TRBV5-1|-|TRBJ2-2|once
TGCGCCAGCAGCTTGGGGCAAAGGAACGGGGAGCTGTTTTTT
CASSLGQRNGELFF
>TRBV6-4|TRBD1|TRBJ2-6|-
TGTGCCAGCAGCGGGTGGACAGGGCCCTCTGGGGCCAACGTCCTGACTTTC
CASSGWTGPSGANVLTF
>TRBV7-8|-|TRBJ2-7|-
TGTGCCAGCAGCTTAGTCTACGAGCAGTACTTC
CASSLVYEQYF
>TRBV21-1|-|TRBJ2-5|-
TGTGCCAGCAGCAAAGCGGCCCGCGGGAAACAGCCCGACGGGACCCAGTACTTC
CASSKAARGKQPDGTQYF
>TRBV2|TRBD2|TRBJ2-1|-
TGTGCCAGCAGTGAGGGACTAGCGACGTCCTACAATGAGCAGTTCTTC
CASSEGLATSYNEQFF
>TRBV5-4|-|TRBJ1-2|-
TGTGCCAGCAGCGGGGCGGGCGGGAGAGGCTACACCTTC
CASSGAGGRGYTF
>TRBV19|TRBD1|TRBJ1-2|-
TGTGCCAGTAGTGCCGTAGGGGACAGGGAAGCAGGCTATGGCTACACCTTC
CASSAVGDREAGYGYTF
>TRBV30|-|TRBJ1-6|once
TGTGCCTGGAAATGGGGCGACAATTCACCCCTCCACTTT
CAWKWGDNSPLHF